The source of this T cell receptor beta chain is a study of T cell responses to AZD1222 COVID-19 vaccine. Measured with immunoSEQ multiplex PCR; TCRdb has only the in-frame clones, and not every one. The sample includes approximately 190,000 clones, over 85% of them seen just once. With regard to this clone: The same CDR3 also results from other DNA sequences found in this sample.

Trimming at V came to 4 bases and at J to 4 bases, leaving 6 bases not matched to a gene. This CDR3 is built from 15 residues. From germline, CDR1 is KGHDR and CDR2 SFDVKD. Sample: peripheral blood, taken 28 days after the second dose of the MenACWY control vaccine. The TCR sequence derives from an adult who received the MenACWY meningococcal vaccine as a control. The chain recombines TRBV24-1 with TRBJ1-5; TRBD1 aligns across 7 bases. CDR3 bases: TGTGCCACCAGTGAGGGGCAGGGGGGGAATCAGCCCCAGCATTTT. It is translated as CATSEGQGGNQPQHF.